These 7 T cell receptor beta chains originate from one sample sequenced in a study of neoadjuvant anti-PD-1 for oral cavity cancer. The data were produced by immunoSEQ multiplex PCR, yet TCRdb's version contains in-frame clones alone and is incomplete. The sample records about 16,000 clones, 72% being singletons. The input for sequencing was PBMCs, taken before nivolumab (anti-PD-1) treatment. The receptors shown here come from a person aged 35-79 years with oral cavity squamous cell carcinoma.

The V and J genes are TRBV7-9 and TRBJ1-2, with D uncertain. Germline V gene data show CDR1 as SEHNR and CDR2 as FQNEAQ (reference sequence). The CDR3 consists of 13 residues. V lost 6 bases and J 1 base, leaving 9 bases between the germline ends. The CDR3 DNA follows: TGTGCCAGCAGACCCACCCTTAACTATGGCTACACCTTC. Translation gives CASRPTLNYGYTF.

CDR3 residues: CASSLLVSSTDTGELFF. CDR3 sequence (DNA): TGTGCCAGCAGTTTATTGGTTTCTAGCACCGACACCGGGGAGCTGTTTTTT. This rearrangement joins TRBV27 to TRBJ2-2, with D perhaps matching TRBD2 (5 bases). The CDR3 extends over 17 amino acids. CDR1 MNHEY and CDR2 SMNVEV come from the germline V gene (reference sequence). V was trimmed by 1 base and J by 3 bases, leaving 15 bases between them.

CDR3 region: CASNRGFGGSGSNEQFF. The CDR3 coding sequence is TGCGCCAGCAATAGGGGATTCGGCGGGAGCGGGAGTAATGAGCAGTTCTTC. The chain recombines TRBV4-1 with TRBJ2-1; TRBD2 matches at 8 bases. V lost 7 bases to trimming and J lost 7 bases; unmatched junction nucleotides: 18. This CDR3 spans 17 amino acids. CDR1 MGHRA and CDR2 YSYEKL come from the germline V gene.

This chain's CDR3 is CASSRRGKGDTQYF. CDR3 nucleotides: TGTGCCAGCAGTAGGCGCGGGAAAGGAGATACGCAGTATTTT. The chain recombines TRBV2 with TRBJ2-3; perhaps TRBD2 as D (6 bases). The ends were cut back, 5 bases at V and 5 bases at J, with 14 bases in the middle. The CDR3 spans 14 residues. Germline V gives CDR1 SNHLY, CDR2 FYNNEI.

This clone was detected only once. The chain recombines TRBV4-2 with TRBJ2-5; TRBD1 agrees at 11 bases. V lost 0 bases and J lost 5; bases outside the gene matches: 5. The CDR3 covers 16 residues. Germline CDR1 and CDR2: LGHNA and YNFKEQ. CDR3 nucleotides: TGTGCCAGCAGCCAAGATAGGACAGGGGGCAGGGAGACCCAGTACTTC. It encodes CASSQDRTGGRETQYF.

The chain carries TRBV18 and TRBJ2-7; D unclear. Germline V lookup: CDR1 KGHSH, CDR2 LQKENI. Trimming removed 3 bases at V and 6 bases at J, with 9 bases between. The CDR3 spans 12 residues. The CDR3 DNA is TGTGCCAGCTCACCCTTGGGTGGCGAGCAGTACTTC. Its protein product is CASSPLGGEQYF.

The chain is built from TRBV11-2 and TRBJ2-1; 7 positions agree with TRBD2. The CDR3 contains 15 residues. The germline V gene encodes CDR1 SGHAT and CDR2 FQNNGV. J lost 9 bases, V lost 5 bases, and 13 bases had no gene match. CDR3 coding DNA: TGTGCCAGCAGCCCTCTAGCGGCCCGATCTGGTGAGCAGTTCTTC. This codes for CASSPLAARSGEQFF.